What follows are 15 T cell receptor beta chains derived from one specimen sequenced in a study of CD8+ T cells in alopecia areata listed by TCRdb under 2018. Library creation used the immunoSEQ multiplex PCR assay. For TCR sequencing, RNA was extracted from every sample and reverse transcribed into cDNA to serve as template. TCRdb's version of the immuneACCESS table is confined to in-frame rearrangements and falls short of the full clone set. An unresolved V gene accounts for under half of the shortfall where checked; the remainder is of unknown origin. The sample table contains about 220,000 clones; only one count was recorded for 50% to 60% of them. The top ten clonotypes cover 1.6% of the sample. The label giving this sample's time point can be read as: more than 3 weeks on oral tofacitinib. The treatment or condition label of this sample denotes: oral pan-JAK inhibitor, 5-10 mg twice daily. The sequencing here drew on CD4+ T cells sorted from blood, taken at week 4, from a patient treated with tofacitinib. These receptors were taken from a human donor with alopecia areata.

A single count supports this clone. This chain connects TRBV30 to TRBJ2-7, with D uncertain. Trimming removed 0 bases at V and 6 bases at J, with 9 bases between. Germline CDR1 and CDR2: GTSNPN and SVGIG (reference sequence). The CDR3 is 12 residues long. In DNA, the CDR3 is TGTGCCTGGAGTGTGGGAAGAACCGAGCAGTACTTC. Protein product: CAWSVGRTEQYF.

Points on this clone: Other nucleotide sequences in the sample specify the same CDR3. The chain links TRBV27 to TRBJ2-3; D is possibly TRBD1 (6 bases). Germline V gives CDR1 MNHEY, CDR2 SMNVEV (reference sequence). V was cut by 3 bases and J by 3 bases, with 10 bases left in between. CDR3 size: 14 residues. CDR3 sequence: CASSLVGGTDTQYF. The CDR3 coding sequence is TGTGCCAGCAGTTTGGTAGGGGGAACAGATACGCAGTATTTT.

V is TRBV29-1 and J is TRBJ1-4, with D hard to call. Between the trimmed V and J ends, which lost 4 bases and 0 bases, there was a span of 6 bases. Germline CDR1 SQVTM, CDR2 ANQGSEA. The CDR3 runs to 13 residues. The CDR3 DNA is TGCAGCGTTGCTTTCACAACTAATGAAAAACTGTTTTTT. Amino acid sequence: CSVAFTTNEKLFF.

In this sample, this clone turned up a few times. The chain joins TRBV20-1 to TRBJ1-1; D ambiguous. Germline V gene lookup returns CDR1 DFQATT and CDR2 SNEGSKA (reference sequence). The CDR3 loop spans 11 amino acids. V was pared by 6 bases and J by 5 bases, with 10 bases between. CDR3 coding DNA: TGCAGTGCCGCCTTGGGGACTGAAGCTTTCTTT. Translated, it gives CSAALGTEAFF.

V and J are TRBV6-5 and TRBJ1-1; no clear D. Germline values: CDR1 MNHEY, CDR2 SVGAGI. Trimming cost V 0 bases and J 5 bases, with 7 bases left between them. This CDR3 comprises 13 residues. The CDR3 spells CASSYSRGTEAFF. CDR3 DNA: TGTGCCAGCAGTTACTCGCGGGGAACTGAAGCTTTCTTT.

In this sample, this clone turned up many times. The chain combines TRBV7-3 with TRBJ2-1, with 7 bases aligning to TRBD2. V was pared by 1 base and J by 4 bases, with 4 bases of the junction left unmatched. The CDR3 is 15 residues long. CDR1 and CDR2 (germline): SGHTA, FQGTGA. CDR3 protein: CASSLIGGNYNEQFF. As DNA, the CDR3 is TGTGCCAGCAGCTTAATCGGGGGGAATTACAATGAGCAGTTCTTC.

V gene TRBV4-3 combines with J gene TRBJ2-2, with D unclear. The germline V gene encodes CDR1 LGHNA and CDR2 YSLEER. V lost 2 bases and J lost 0, with 10 bases in between. The CDR3 contains 16 residues. The CDR3 nucleotides read TGCGCCAGCAGCCAAAAAGATTTTGCGAACACCGGGGAGCTGTTTTTT. Translating it yields CASSQKDFANTGELFF.

This clone came up once. This chain uses TRBV29-1 with TRBJ1-1, with a possible D match to TRBD1 (5 bases). CDR1 is SQVTM, CDR2 ANQGSEA, per germline. V was trimmed by 6 bases and J by 6 bases, leaving 11 bases between them. CDR3 length: 11 amino acids. CDR3 coding DNA: TGCAGCGTATTTGGGGGGTCTGAAGCTTTCTTT. Translating it yields CSVFGGSEAFF.

The V and J genes are TRBV11-2 and TRBJ2-3; 12 bases agree with TRBD2. Germline assignment: CDR1 SGHAT and CDR2 FQNNGV. The CDR3 runs to 16 residues. The ends lost 5 bases at V and 8 bases at J; junction bases unmatched: 11. As DNA, the CDR3 is TGTGCCAGCAGCGAAAGACTAGCGGGGGCCCCGGGTACGCAGTATTTT. Translating gives CASSERLAGAPGTQYF.

V and J are TRBV9 and TRBJ2-1; 8 nucleotides align to TRBD2. V lost 4 bases, J lost 7 bases, and 13 bases stayed unmatched. The CDR3 loop spans 16 amino acids. Germline V lookup: CDR1 SGDLS, CDR2 YYNGEE. CDR3: CASSPRGGKTGNEQFF. CDR3 DNA: TGTGCCAGCAGCCCCCGCGGGGGGAAAACTGGGAATGAGCAGTTCTTC.

This clone appeared a single time. The chain carries TRBV7-2 and TRBJ2-3, with a possible D match to TRBD2 (5 bases). Germline values: CDR1 SGHTA, CDR2 FQGNSA. The V end lost 5 bases, the J end lost 7 bases, and 10 bases lay between the germline ends. This CDR3 is 12 amino acids long. The CDR3 loop reads CASSDGGNTQYF. The DNA for the CDR3 is TGTGCCAGCAGCGATGGAGGAAATACGCAGTATTTT.

The CDR3 loop is CASSQPGQGTDTQYF. In nucleotides, the CDR3 is TGTGCCAGCAGCCAACCGGGACAGGGCACAGATACGCAGTATTTT. The chain combines TRBV5-6 with TRBJ2-3, with 8 bases fitting TRBD1. The CDR3 is made up of 15 amino acids. The junction had 5 bases not matched to a gene; V was cut back by 4 bases and J by 1 base. In germline, CDR1 is SGHDT, CDR2 YYEEEE.

The rearrangement uses TRBV6-5 and TRBJ1-1; D is possibly TRBD1 (5 bases). The CDR3 length is 11 residues. V gave up 5 bases and J gave up 10 bases, with 11 bases separating them. The germline V gene has CDR1 MNHEY and CDR2 SVGAGI. CDR3 nucleotides: TGTGCCAGCAGTGACGTCGGGGGAGCTTTCTTT. Amino acid sequence: CASSDVGGAFF.

The chain combines TRBV29-1 with TRBJ2-5; D may correspond to TRBD1 or TRBD2 (5 bases each). Trimming left V 0 bases short and J 5 bases short, with 10 bases between. Germline-derived CDR1 and CDR2 are SQVTM and ANQGSEA. The CDR3 sequence is 13 residues long. The CDR3 bases are TGCAGCGTTGAAGAATCAGGGACGGAGACCCAGTACTTC. It yields the protein CSVEESGTETQYF.

This chain uses TRBV5-1 with TRBJ2-7, with D possibly matching TRBD2 (5 bases). Trimming took off 3 bases at V and 4 bases at J, with 11 bases between the two ends. Germline V gene lookup returns CDR1 SGHRS and CDR2 YFSETQ. The CDR3 is 13 residues long. CDR3 sequence: CASSWETRYEQYF. In DNA, the CDR3 is TGCGCCAGCAGCTGGGAGACAAGATACGAGCAGTACTTC.